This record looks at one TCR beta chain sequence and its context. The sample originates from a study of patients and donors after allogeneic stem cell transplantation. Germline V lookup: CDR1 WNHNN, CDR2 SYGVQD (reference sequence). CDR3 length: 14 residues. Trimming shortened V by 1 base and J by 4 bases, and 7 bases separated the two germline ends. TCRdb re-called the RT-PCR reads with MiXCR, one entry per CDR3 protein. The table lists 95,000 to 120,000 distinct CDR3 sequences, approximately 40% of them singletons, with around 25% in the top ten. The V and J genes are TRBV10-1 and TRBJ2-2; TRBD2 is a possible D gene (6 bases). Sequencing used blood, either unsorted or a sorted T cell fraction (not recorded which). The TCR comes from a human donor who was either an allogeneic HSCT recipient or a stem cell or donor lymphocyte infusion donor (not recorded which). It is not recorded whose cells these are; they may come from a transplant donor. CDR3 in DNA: TGCGCCAGCAGTGAGTACGGGGGCACCGGGGAGCTGTTTTTT. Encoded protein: CASSEYGGTGELFF.